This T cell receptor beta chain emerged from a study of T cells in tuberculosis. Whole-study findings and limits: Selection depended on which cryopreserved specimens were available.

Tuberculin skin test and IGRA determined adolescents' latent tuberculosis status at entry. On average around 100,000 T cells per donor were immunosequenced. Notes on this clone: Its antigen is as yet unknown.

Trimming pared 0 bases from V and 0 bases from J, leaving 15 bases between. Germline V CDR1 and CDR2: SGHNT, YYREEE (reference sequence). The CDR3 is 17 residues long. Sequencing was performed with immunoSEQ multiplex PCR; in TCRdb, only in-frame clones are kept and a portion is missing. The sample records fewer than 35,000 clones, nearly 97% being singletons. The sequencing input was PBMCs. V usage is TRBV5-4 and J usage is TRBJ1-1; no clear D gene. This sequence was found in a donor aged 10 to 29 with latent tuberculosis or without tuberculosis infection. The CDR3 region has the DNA TGTGCCAGCAGCTTGGAGTGGAGGGAGGGCATGAACACTGAAGCTTTCTTT. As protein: CASSLEWREGMNTEAFF.